These T cell receptor beta chains were read from a single sample in a study of blood T cell repertoires in COVID-19. Profiling relied on immunoSEQ multiplex PCR, and the TCRdb table lists in-frame clones only, not all of them. The sample carries some 350,000 clones, roughly nine tenths recorded once. The specimen was PBMCs or T cells enriched from blood (not recorded which). The receptors were sampled from a woman aged 25 to 45 who had recovered from COVID-19. Both conserved end residues are part of each CDR3. The D gene is left open where the match is weak. Size is stated for part of the rows, as once, few or many counts, or as a class when the clone is expanded.

clone_size	v_call	j_call	d_call	cdr3_aa	cdr3_nt
NA	TRBV7-9	TRBJ2-7	TRBD2	CASSLMASGSGEQYF	TGTGCCAGCAGCTTAATGGCTAGCGGGAGTGGAGAGCAGTACTTC
NA	TRBV18	TRBJ1-5	TRBD1	CASSPDRVGKPQHF	TGTGCCAGCTCCCCGGACAGGGTTGGGAAGCCCCAGCATTTT
NA	TRBV7-9	TRBJ1-1	NA	CASSLAPPNTEAFF	TGTGCCAGCAGCTTAGCCCCTCCGAACACTGAAGCTTTCTTT
NA	TRBV18	TRBJ2-2	TRBD2	CASSPGLAGATNTGELFF	TGTGCCAGCTCACCAGGACTAGCGGGGGCAACGAACACCGGGGAGCTGTTTTTT
once	TRBV5-8	TRBJ2-5	TRBD1	CASSLEGGSETQYF	TGTGCCAGCAGCTTGGAAGGGGGCTCGGAGACCCAGTACTTC
NA	TRBV15	TRBJ2-1	NA	CATSSQGSSYNEQFF	TGTGCCACCAGCAGTCAGGGTAGCTCCTACAATGAGCAGTTCTTC
NA	TRBV7-9	TRBJ1-1	TRBD1	CASSSQGAQNEAFF	TGTGCCAGCAGCTCACAGGGGGCGCAAAATGAAGCTTTCTTT
once	TRBV4-1	TRBJ2-1	TRBD1	CASSQLLRGDRRSEQFF	TGCGCCAGCAGCCAGTTACTAAGGGGGGACAGGCGATCTGAGCAGTTCTTC
once	TRBV13	TRBJ1-5	NA	CASSFSGKQPQHF	TGTGCCAGCAGCTTTTCGGGGAAACAGCCCCAGCATTTT
NA	TRBV7-8	TRBJ2-3	NA	CASSPLESTDTQYF	TGTGCCAGCAGCCCCCTAGAGTCCACAGATACGCAGTATTTT
NA	TRBV13	TRBJ2-3	TRBD1	CATHRGASTDTQYF	TGTGCCACTCACAGGGGGGCTAGCACAGATACGCAGTATTTT
once	TRBV6-5	TRBJ2-2	NA	CASSYWAGGPPGELFF	TGTGCCAGCAGTTACTGGGCTGGGGGCCCGCCCGGGGAGCTGTTTTTT
NA	TRBV10-3	TRBJ2-7	TRBD2	CAISVSGGRSYEQYF	TGTGCCATCAGTGTTAGCGGGGGCCGTTCCTACGAGCAGTACTTC
NA	TRBV27	TRBJ2-7	TRBD2	CASSLSGLASYEQYF	TGTGCCAGCAGTTTATCAGGACTAGCCTCGTACGAGCAGTACTTC
NA	TRBV11-3	TRBJ2-2	NA	CASSPEGTGELFF	TGTGCCAGCAGCCCCGAGGGCACCGGGGAGCTGTTTTTT
NA	TRBV28	TRBJ2-3	TRBD1	CASIPIGDRGLFSTDTQYF	TGTGCCAGCATTCCAATAGGGGACAGGGGACTTTTCAGCACAGATACGCAGTATTTT
NA	TRBV19	TRBJ2-7	TRBD1	CASSKVSGGHEQYF	TGTGCCAGTAGTAAAGTGTCAGGGGGCCACGAGCAGTACTTC
NA	TRBV5-6	TRBJ1-5	TRBD1	CASRVQGAGQPQHF	TGTGCCAGCAGAGTACAGGGGGCAGGTCAGCCCCAGCATTTT
NA	TRBV27	TRBJ2-5	TRBD2	CASSLSSSRSGRYQETQYF	TGTGCCAGCAGTTTATCGTCGTCCCGCAGCGGGAGGTACCAAGAGACCCAGTACTTC
NA	TRBV19	TRBJ1-2	TRBD1	CASTLEDRGYGYTF	TGTGCCAGTACCTTAGAGGACAGGGGCTATGGCTACACCTTC
NA	TRBV2	TRBJ2-7	TRBD2	CASSPGGAGDYEQYF	TGTGCCAGCAGTCCCGGCGGGGCGGGAGACTACGAGCAGTACTTC
NA	TRBV6-5	TRBJ2-7	TRBD1	CASSFRDRSVDEQYF	TGTGCCAGCAGTTTCCGGGACAGGAGTGTGGACGAGCAGTACTTC
NA	TRBV10-1	TRBJ2-3	TRBD2	CASSGAGTSGYQYTQYF	TGCGCCAGCAGTGGCGCGGGTACTAGCGGATATCAATATACGCAGTATTTT
NA	TRBV7-3	TRBJ1-2	NA	CASSLTAGSLVWSYGYTF	TGTGCCAGCAGCTTAACGGCAGGGTCGCTGGTGTGGAGCTATGGCTACACCTTC
NA	TRBV7-9	TRBJ1-2	TRBD1	CASSLPDRALGYTF	TGTGCCAGCAGCCTACCCGACAGGGCCTTAGGCTACACCTTC
NA	TRBV10-1	TRBJ1-2	TRBD1	CASRGDRSTVNYGYTF	TGCGCCAGCAGAGGGGACAGGTCCACTGTTAACTATGGCTACACCTTC
NA	TRBV9	TRBJ2-2	NA	CASSVYEKTGELFF	TGTGCCAGCAGCGTCTATGAGAAAACCGGGGAGCTGTTTTTT
NA	TRBV2	TRBJ1-5	TRBD1	CASSGTGEGQPQHF	TGTGCCAGCAGTGGGACAGGGGAAGGGCAGCCCCAGCATTTT
NA	TRBV6-1	TRBJ1-1	NA	CASSEAARGNTEAFF	TGTGCCAGCAGTGAAGCTGCCAGGGGGAACACTGAAGCTTTCTTT
NA	TRBV4-1	TRBJ2-3	NA	CASSQVPGGEDTQYF	TGCGCCAGCAGCCAAGTCCCTGGCGGTGAAGATACGCAGTATTTT
NA	TRBV7-2	TRBJ2-5	NA	CASNGGGGETQYF	TGTGCCAGCAATGGAGGGGGGGGAGAGACCCAGTACTTC
NA	TRBV6-6	TRBJ1-5	NA	CASCPGVNQPQHF	TGTGCCAGCTGTCCGGGGGTCAATCAGCCCCAGCATTTT
NA	TRBV6-5	TRBJ2-7	TRBD2	CASSHPGLAEYEQYF	TGTGCCAGCAGCCACCCGGGACTAGCTGAATACGAGCAGTACTTC
NA	TRBV7-2	TRBJ2-1	TRBD1	CASSSDRASYNEQFF	TGTGCCAGCAGCTCTGACAGGGCCTCCTACAATGAGCAGTTCTTC
NA	TRBV7-9	TRBJ1-5	NA	CASSWGVSGGNQPQHF	TGTGCCAGCAGCTGGGGGGTTTCCGGGGGCAATCAGCCCCAGCATTTT
NA	TRBV28	TRBJ1-5	NA	CASSLQDINQPQHF	TGTGCCAGCAGTCTTCAGGACATCAATCAGCCCCAGCATTTT
NA	TRBV18	TRBJ2-5	TRBD2	CASSPPSSGGASETQYF	TGTGCCAGCTCACCGCCTTCTAGCGGGGGGGCCTCGGAGACCCAGTACTTC
NA	TRBV28	TRBJ1-5	NA	CASIKIKDTQEPQHF	TGTGCCAGTATCAAGATTAAGGACACGCAAGAGCCCCAGCATTTT
few	TRBV2	TRBJ1-5	NA	CASGGQNSQPQHF	TGTGCCAGCGGAGGACAGAATAGCCAGCCCCAGCATTTT
few	TRBV5-4	TRBJ2-7	NA	CASSLPGKGTYEQYF	TGTGCCAGCAGCTTGCCCGGGAAAGGAACCTACGAGCAGTACTTC
NA	TRBV28	TRBJ1-2	NA	CASSGPSNGYTF	TGTGCCAGCAGCGGGCCTAGCAATGGCTACACCTTC
NA	TRBV30	TRBJ1-3	NA	CAWRIKDSSGNTIYF	TGTGCCTGGAGAATCAAGGACAGCTCTGGAAACACCATATATTTT
NA	TRBV27	TRBJ2-7	NA	CASSYRGQYEQYF	TGTGCCAGCAGTTATCGAGGCCAGTACGAGCAGTACTTC
few	TRBV30	TRBJ1-2	NA	CAWMDSNYGYTF	TGTGCCTGGATGGACAGCAACTATGGCTACACCTTC
NA	TRBV14	TRBJ1-1	NA	CASSTQVHTEAFF	TGTGCCAGCAGCACACAGGTCCACACTGAAGCTTTCTTT
once	TRBV18	TRBJ1-5	NA	CASSPTGYSNQPQHF	TGTGCCAGCTCACCGACAGGCTATAGCAATCAGCCCCAGCATTTT
NA	TRBV9	TRBJ1-1	TRBD1	CASSVGSPGQGMEAFF	TGTGCCAGCAGCGTAGGGAGTCCGGGACAGGGTATGGAAGCTTTCTTT
NA	TRBV5-6	TRBJ2-1	NA	CASSLAYVGEQFF	TGTGCCAGCAGCTTGGCCTATGTCGGTGAGCAGTTCTTC
NA	TRBV29-1	TRBJ2-7	TRBD2	CSVVLAGGRSYEQYF	TGCAGCGTTGTTCTGGCGGGAGGCCGGTCCTACGAGCAGTACTTC
NA	TRBV18	TRBJ1-5	NA	CASSPRNRNDQPQHF	TGTGCCAGCTCACCACGGAACAGAAACGATCAGCCCCAGCATTTT
NA	TRBV5-1	TRBJ1-1	TRBD1	CASSSDRATTEAFF	TGCGCCAGCAGCTCCGACAGGGCGACCACTGAAGCTTTCTTT